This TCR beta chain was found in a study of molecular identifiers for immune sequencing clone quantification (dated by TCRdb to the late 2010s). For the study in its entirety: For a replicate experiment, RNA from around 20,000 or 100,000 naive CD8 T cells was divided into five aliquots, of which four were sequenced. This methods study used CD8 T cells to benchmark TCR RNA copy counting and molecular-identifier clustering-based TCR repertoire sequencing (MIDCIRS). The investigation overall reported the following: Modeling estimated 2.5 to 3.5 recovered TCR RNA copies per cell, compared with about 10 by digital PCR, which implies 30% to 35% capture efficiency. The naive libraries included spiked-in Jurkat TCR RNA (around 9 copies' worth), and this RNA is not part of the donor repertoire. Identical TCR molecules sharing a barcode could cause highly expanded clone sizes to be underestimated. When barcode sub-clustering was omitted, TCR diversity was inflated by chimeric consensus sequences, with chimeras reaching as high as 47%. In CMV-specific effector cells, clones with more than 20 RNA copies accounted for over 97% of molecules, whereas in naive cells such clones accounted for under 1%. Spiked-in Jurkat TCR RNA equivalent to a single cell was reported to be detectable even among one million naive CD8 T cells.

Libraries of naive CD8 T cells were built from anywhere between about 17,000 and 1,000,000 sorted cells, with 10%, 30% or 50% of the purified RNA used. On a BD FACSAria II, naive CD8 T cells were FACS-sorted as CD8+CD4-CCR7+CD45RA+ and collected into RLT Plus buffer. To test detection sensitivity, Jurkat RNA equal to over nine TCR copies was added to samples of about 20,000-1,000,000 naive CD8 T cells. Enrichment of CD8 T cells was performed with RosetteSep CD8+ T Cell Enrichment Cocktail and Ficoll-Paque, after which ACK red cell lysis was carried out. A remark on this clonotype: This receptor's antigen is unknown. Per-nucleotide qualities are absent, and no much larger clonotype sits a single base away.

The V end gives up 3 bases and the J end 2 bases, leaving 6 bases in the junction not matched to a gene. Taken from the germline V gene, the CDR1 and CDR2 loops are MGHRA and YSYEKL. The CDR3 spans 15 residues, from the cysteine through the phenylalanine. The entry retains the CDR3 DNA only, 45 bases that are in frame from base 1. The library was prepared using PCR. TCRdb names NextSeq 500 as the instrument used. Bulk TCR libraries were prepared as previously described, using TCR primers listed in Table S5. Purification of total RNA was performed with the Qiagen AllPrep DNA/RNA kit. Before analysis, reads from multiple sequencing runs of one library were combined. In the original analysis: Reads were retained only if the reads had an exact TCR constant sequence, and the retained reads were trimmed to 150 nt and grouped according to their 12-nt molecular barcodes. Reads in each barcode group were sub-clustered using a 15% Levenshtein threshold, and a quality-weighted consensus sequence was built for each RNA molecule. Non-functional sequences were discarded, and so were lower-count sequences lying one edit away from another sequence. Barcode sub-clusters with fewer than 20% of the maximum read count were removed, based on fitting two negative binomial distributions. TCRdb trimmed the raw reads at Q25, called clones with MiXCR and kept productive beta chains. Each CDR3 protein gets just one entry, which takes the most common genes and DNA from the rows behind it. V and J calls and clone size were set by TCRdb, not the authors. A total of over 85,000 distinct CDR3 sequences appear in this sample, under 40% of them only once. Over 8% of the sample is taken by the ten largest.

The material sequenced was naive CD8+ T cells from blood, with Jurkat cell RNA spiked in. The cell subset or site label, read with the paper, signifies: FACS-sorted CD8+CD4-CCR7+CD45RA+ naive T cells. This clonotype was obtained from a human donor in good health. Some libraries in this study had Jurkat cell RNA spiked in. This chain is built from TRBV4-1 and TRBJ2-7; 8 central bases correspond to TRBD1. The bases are TGCGCCAGCAGCCATTCCAGGACAGGGACCTACGAGCAGTACTTC. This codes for CASSHSRTGTYEQYF.